The present TCR beta chain was sequenced within a study of radiotherapy plus CTLA-4 blockade in lung cancer (dated 2018 in TCRdb). Some background on the complete study: Among the enrolled patients, under 20% had an objective response, and 31% reached disease control. Here is what the overall study found, with its caveats: After treatment with radiotherapy and ipilimumab, TCR clones that originated in tumors expanded in peripheral blood. The strongest predictors of response, as reported, were early dynamic changes in blood T cell clones along with a rise in serum interferon-beta after radiation.

The library was made by the immunoSEQ multiplex PCR assay. This immuneACCESS table, as held by TCRdb, lists in-frame sequences with V and J called but not all clones. Of the missing ones, under half trace to an unresolved V gene in checked studies; the others have no known cause. A total of under 3,000 clones appear in this sample, around 80% of them only once. Around 19% of the sample goes to the ten largest clones. Germline trimming: 1 base from V, 4 bases from J; junction bases outside gene matches: 7. Per the germline V gene, MDHEN is the CDR1 and SYDVKM is the CDR2. The CDR3, cysteine through phenylalanine, is 16 amino acids long. Here the CDR3 DNA is all that survives: 48 bases in frame from base 1. This clone was seen once. Its antigen target is currently unknown. Within one base of it there is no much larger clone, and no base qualities were kept. The study tested focal radiation therapy combined with CTLA-4 blockade (ipilimumab) in patients with chemo-refractory metastatic non-small-cell lung cancer.

The V gene is TRBV28 and the J gene is TRBJ2-1; the central 7 bases match TRBD2. Sequenced here: tumor tissue, sampled from a patient treated with radiotherapy plus ipilimumab. The clonotype comes from a human donor with non-small cell lung cancer that progressed on radiotherapy plus ipilimumab. The DNA is TGTGCCAGCAGTTTATCAGTAGCGGGTTGGTACAATGAGCAGTTCTTC. It translates to CASSLSVAGWYNEQFF.